The rows below give T cell receptor beta chains drawn from one sample of a study of cytomegalovirus exposure and HLA in healthy donors. This table comes from immunoSEQ multiplex PCR, and its TCRdb copy is limited to in-frame clones, with some not included. The sample has some 170,000 clones; 80% to 90% are singletons. Material for sequencing was PBMCs. Receptor source: a woman between 18 and 29 years old in good health and CMV-seropositive. CDR3s include the opening cysteine and the closing phenylalanine or tryptophan. The D gene is left open where the match is weak. Size values are once, few and many counts, or a class for expanded clones, and some rows have none.

clone size	V gene	D gene	J gene	CDR3 DNA	CDR3 protein
.	TRBV29-1	.	TRBJ1-1	TGCAGCGTCCCAGGGCCGGTAAACACTGAAGCTTTCTTT	CSVPGPVNTEAFF
.	TRBV6-1	.	TRBJ1-6	TGTGCCAGCAGATTAGGGGATTCACCCCTCCACTTT	CASRLGDSPLHF
.	TRBV5-1	TRBD1	TRBJ2-3	TGCGCCAGCAGCTCCTCCGGGACAGGGGACACAGATACGCAGTATTTT	CASSSSGTGDTDTQYF
once	TRBV23-1	TRBD1	TRBJ2-5	TGCGCCACCTGGGACAGGGGGGAAGTACGGGCCCAAGAGACCCAGTACTTC	CATWDRGEVRAQETQYF
.	TRBV11-2	.	TRBJ2-7	TGTGCCAGCCGCGCGGGGCCCTTCTCCTACGAGCAGTACTTC	CASRAGPFSYEQYF
.	TRBV6-6	.	TRBJ1-5	TGTGCCAGCAGTTACGGCCAGGTCCAGCCCCAGCATTTT	CASSYGQVQPQHF
.	TRBV19	.	TRBJ1-1	TGTGCCAGTAGGTGGGGGGGCACTGAAGCTTTCTTT	CASRWGGTEAFF
.	TRBV4-3	TRBD1	TRBJ1-3	TGCGCCAGCAGCCAAGATAAGAACAGGGGGATAACTGGAAACACCATATATTTT	CASSQDKNRGITGNTIYF
.	TRBV7-9	TRBD1	TRBJ2-5	TGTGCCAGCAGCCCCCTACCCGGACAGGTGAAGACCCAGTACTTC	CASSPLPGQVKTQYF
.	TRBV5-1	TRBD1	TRBJ1-1	TGCGCCAGCAGCTTAACCGGGACAGCGAACACTGAAGCTTTCTTT	CASSLTGTANTEAFF
.	TRBV20-1	TRBD1	TRBJ1-2	TGCAGTGGCCCGGGACAGGCGGGCTACACCTTC	CSGPGQAGYTF
.	TRBV2	TRBD1	TRBJ2-7	TGTGCCAGCGACAGGGATCGTGGGCAGTACTTC	CASDRDRGQYF
.	TRBV7-3	.	TRBJ2-2	TGTGCCAGCAGCAATACCCGTAGCCCGACCGGGGAGCTGTTTTTT	CASSNTRSPTGELFF
few	TRBV27	TRBD1	TRBJ2-7	TGTGCCAGCAGCTACAGGGGCTCGCTCTACGAGCAGTACTTC	CASSYRGSLYEQYF
.	TRBV4-1	.	TRBJ2-2	TGCGCCAGCAGTCAATTTGAGTCGGGCACCGGGGAGCTGTTTTTT	CASSQFESGTGELFF
once	TRBV4-2	TRBD2	TRBJ2-3	TGTGCCAGCAGCCAAGAGCGCGAGCGGGGGGGTACAGATACGCAGTATTTT	CASSQERERGGTDTQYF
.	TRBV7-2	.	TRBJ1-4	TGTGCCAGCAGCTTAGTGGGGCTAACTAATGAAAAACTGTTTTTT	CASSLVGLTNEKLFF